This passage covers 27 T cell receptor beta chains from one sample sequenced in a study of cytomegalovirus exposure and HLA in healthy donors. The study ran its PCR with 60 Vbeta and 13 Jbeta primers. Sequencing was performed with immunoSEQ multiplex PCR; in TCRdb, only in-frame clones are kept and a portion is missing. Found here are about 130,000 clones; the top ten clones hold about 2%. The material sequenced was PBMCs. These receptor sequences come from a man aged 40-49 years in good health and CMV-seronegative.

The V gene is TRBV7-9, the J gene TRBJ2-7; 10 bases match TRBD2. The CDR3 runs to 18 residues. CDR1 and CDR2 from the germline V gene are SEHNR and FQNEAQ (reference sequence). V trimming: 1 base; J trimming: 0 bases; junction bases outside the gene matches: 9. The CDR3 loop is CASSLVSLAGATSYEQYF. CDR3 bases: TGTGCCAGCAGCTTAGTATCCCTAGCGGGGGCCACCTCCTACGAGCAGTACTTC.

J is TRBJ2-5 and V is TRBV6-1; TRBD1 aligns across 8 bases. Losses at the gene ends were 9 bases for V and 0 bases for J; bases not matched to a gene: 9. This CDR3 has 15 amino acids. The germline V gene has CDR1 MNHNS and CDR2 SASEGT. Here the CDR3 DNA reads TGTGCCAGTCTTCCGGGACAGGCGTACCAAGAGACCCAGTACTTC. This encodes CASLPGQAYQETQYF.

The rearrangement joins TRBV7-2 to TRBJ2-2; 16 nucleotides line up with TRBD2. From germline, CDR1 is SGHTA and CDR2 FQGNSA. The CDR3 contains 16 residues. V dropped 8 bases and J dropped 7; count of bases not matched to a gene: 7. In nucleotides, the CDR3 is TGTGCCAGCGGGACTAGCGGGAGGGCTGGGCACGGGGAGCTGTTTTTT. It yields the protein CASGTSGRAGHGELFF.

The rearrangement links TRBV27 to TRBJ1-2, with D possibly matching TRBD1 (6 bases). Germline CDR1 MNHEY, CDR2 SMNVEV (reference sequence). This CDR3 has 13 residues. The V and J ends lost 3 bases and 4 bases respectively, with 9 bases between them. CDR3 amino acids: CASSFSGVYGYTF. The CDR3 DNA reads TGTGCCAGCAGTTTCTCAGGGGTCTATGGCTACACCTTC.

The chain employs TRBV11-3 and TRBJ1-1; a weak D match, TRBD1 (5 bases). This CDR3 contains 13 residues. Per germline, CDR1 SGHNT and CDR2 YENEEA. V was cut by 0 bases and J by 9 bases, with 11 bases left in between. DNA for the CDR3: TGTGCCAGCAGCTTAGATCTTGGGGCGAAAGCTTTCTTT. Encoded protein: CASSLDLGAKAFF.

CDR3 DNA: TGTGCCAGCTCACCGGGGGACAGTAGCTGGTATAGCAATCAGCCCCAGCATTTT. It translates to CASSPGDSSWYSNQPQHF. V usage is TRBV18 and J usage is TRBJ1-5, with 7 positions matching TRBD1. Trimming removed 3 bases from V and 0 bases from J; junction bases left unmatched: 11. This CDR3 comprises 18 residues. CDR1 is KGHSH, CDR2 LQKENI, per germline.

The chain is built from TRBV7-8 and TRBJ2-2; weak D call: TRBD2 (6 bases). The germline V gene has CDR1 SGHVS and CDR2 FQNEAQ. The CDR3 is 16 amino acids. The V end was cut by 3 bases, the J end by 5 bases, with 16 bases between. Here the CDR3 reads CASSLNGGTGTGELFF. The CDR3 nucleotides are TGTGCCAGCAGCTTGAACGGCGGGACGGGGACCGGGGAGCTGTTTTTT.

This chain uses TRBV9 with TRBJ2-5; TRBD2 matches 7 bases. Germline V gene sequence: CDR1 SGDLS, CDR2 YYNGEE. This CDR3 is built from 17 residues. J lost 5 bases, V lost 0 bases, and 13 bases had no gene match. In nucleotides, the CDR3 is TGTGCCAGCAGCGTAGCTCCGGGGGGTGCTTTTTCCGAGACCCAGTACTTC. Translating gives CASSVAPGGAFSETQYF.

This chain joins TRBV7-9 and TRBJ1-1, with 7 bases that match TRBD1. Germline values: CDR1 SEHNR, CDR2 FQNEAQ (reference sequence). Losses at the gene ends were 5 bases for V and 1 base for J; bases not matched to a gene: 1. The CDR3 length is 13 residues. In DNA form, the CDR3 reads TGTGCCAGCAGCCGGACAGGGAACACTGAAGCTTTCTTT. Residues: CASSRTGNTEAFF.

The rearrangement links TRBV29-1 to TRBJ2-7; TRBD2 aligns across 14 bases. Germline values: CDR1 SQVTM, CDR2 ANQGSEA. This CDR3 comprises 14 residues. V shed 6 bases and J 6 bases; nucleotides not matched to a gene: 7. The CDR3 region has the DNA TGCAGCGTCGGGGGACTAGCGGGAGTTTTCGAGCAGTACTTC. Protein sequence: CSVGGLAGVFEQYF.

The genes are TRBV18 and TRBJ2-7; 7 nucleotides align to TRBD1. Germline V gene sequence: CDR1 KGHSH, CDR2 LQKENI. The CDR3 is made up of 14 amino acids. The trim removed 1 base at V and 3 bases at J, leaving 3 bases unmatched. CDR3 residues: CASSPLPGGYEQYF. CDR3 nucleotide sequence: TGTGCCAGCTCACCACTCCCAGGGGGCTACGAGCAGTACTTC.

This sequence joins TRBV10-1 and TRBJ2-2; TRBD2 matches 8 bases. J gave up 3 bases and V 6 bases, and 6 bases lay outside the gene matches. CDR3 length: 15 amino acids. Germline loops: CDR1 WNHNN, CDR2 SYGVQD (reference sequence). CDR3 protein: CASSSGTSDTGELFF. The DNA for the CDR3 is TGCGCCAGCAGCTCCGGGACTAGTGACACCGGGGAGCTGTTTTTT.

The chain links TRBV10-3 to TRBJ2-2, with 10 bases fitting TRBD1. CDR1 is ENHRY, CDR2 SYGVKD, per germline. The CDR3 runs to 15 residues. V gave up 6 bases and J gave up 3 bases; unmatched junction bases: 4. CDR3 residues: CAISRQGADTGELFF. DNA of the CDR3: TGTGCCATCAGCCGACAGGGGGCTGACACCGGGGAGCTGTTTTTT.

The chain uses TRBV6-5 and TRBJ1-2, with D perhaps matching TRBD1 (5 bases). Deletions cut 6 bases from V and 8 bases from J, with 19 bases between. Per the germline V gene, CDR1 is MNHEY and CDR2 is SVGAGI. CDR3 length: 14 residues. This CDR3 reads CASSDGGGMGGYTF. The CDR3 DNA reads as TGTGCCAGCAGCGATGGGGGGGGAATGGGGGGCTACACCTTC.

The chain carries TRBV5-1 and TRBJ2-1; 9 positions agree with TRBD1. The J segment lost 6 bases and the V segment lost 4 bases, leaving 8 bases of the junction unmatched. The CDR3 length is 15 residues. Germline V lookup: CDR1 SGHRS, CDR2 YFSETQ. CDR3 region: CASSPGTGFTNEQFF. The CDR3 bases are TGCGCCAGCAGCCCCGGGACAGGGTTTACCAATGAGCAGTTCTTC.

CDR3 DNA sequence: TGTGCCAGCAGCTCACAGTTAGATACGCAGTATTTT. Protein product: CASSSQLDTQYF. This rearrangement joins TRBV7-9 to TRBJ2-3, with D uncertain. The germline CDR1 and CDR2 sequences are SEHNR and FQNEAQ (reference sequence). V lost 4 bases and J 5 bases, leaving 7 bases between the germline ends. The CDR3 is 12 amino acids.

The gene calls are TRBV13 and TRBJ1-3; no reliable D call. CDR3 length equals 15 residues. Germline CDR1 reads PRHDT; CDR2 reads FYEKMQ (reference sequence). Trimming left V 5 bases short and J 1 base short, with 12 bases between. CDR3 in amino acids: CASSDLRESGNTIYF. CDR3 in DNA: TGTGCCAGCAGCGACCTACGGGAATCTGGAAACACCATATATTTT.

The chain recombines TRBV9 with TRBJ2-7; 9 nucleotides align to TRBD1. The germline CDR1 and CDR2 sequences are SGDLS and YYNGEE. This CDR3 has 14 amino acids. The V gene end was trimmed by 4 bases and the J gene end by 2 bases; junction bases not matched to a gene: 4. In DNA form, the CDR3 reads TGTGCCAGCAGCCCCGGGACAGGGCCCTACGAGCAGTACTTC. Translating gives CASSPGTGPYEQYF.

V and J are TRBV6-1 and TRBJ2-1; the match to TRBD2 covers 9 bases. Germline CDR1 is MNHNS and CDR2 is SASEGT. Losses at the gene ends were 6 bases for V and 2 bases for J; bases not matched to a gene: 2. The CDR3 totals 14 residues. In nucleotides, the CDR3 is TGTGCCAGCAGGGTAGCGGGAGCCTACAATGAGCAGTTCTTC. It codes for CASRVAGAYNEQFF.

The chain joins TRBV6-1 to TRBJ2-3; 7 bases agree with TRBD2. The germline V gene has CDR1 MNHNS and CDR2 SASEGT. This CDR3 has 14 residues. With V trimmed by 8 bases and J by 4 bases, 9 bases remained unmatched. CDR3 sequence reads: CASGEGRWADTQYF. Here the CDR3 DNA reads TGTGCCAGCGGGGAGGGGCGTTGGGCAGATACGCAGTATTTT.

This rearrangement joins TRBV7-9 to TRBJ1-1; TRBD1 matches 7 bases. There are 15 residues in the CDR3. J lost 7 bases, V lost 5 bases, and 13 bases had no gene match. Germline CDR1 is SEHNR and CDR2 is FQNEAQ (reference sequence). CDR3 sequence: CASSEYQGVGVEAFF. In nucleotides, the CDR3 is TGTGCCAGCAGCGAATATCAGGGGGTGGGGGTTGAAGCTTTCTTT.

This chain joins TRBV30 and TRBJ2-7; no clear D. Germline V gives CDR1 GTSNPN, CDR2 SVGIG (reference sequence). The V and J ends lost 3 bases and 0 bases respectively, with 3 bases between them. This CDR3 comprises 11 residues. CDR3 in amino acids: CAWSYSYEQYF. The CDR3 coding sequence is TGTGCCTGGAGCTACTCCTACGAGCAGTACTTC.

The rearrangement joins TRBV5-4 to TRBJ2-5; maybe TRBD2 (6 bases). CDR3 length: 16 residues. Germline V CDR1 and CDR2: SGHNT, YYREEE (reference sequence). Trimming pared 4 bases from V and 5 bases from J, leaving 21 bases between. DNA for the CDR3: TGTGCCAGCAGCCGGCCCGGGGGAGACATGTGGGAGACCCAGTACTTC. This gives the protein CASSRPGGDMWETQYF.

The chain carries TRBV6-6 and TRBJ2-6, with D uncertain. CDR1 is MNHNY and CDR2 is SVGAGI in the germline V gene (reference sequence). The V end lost 10 bases, the J end lost 0 bases, and 16 bases lay between the germline ends. The CDR3 has 16 residues. CDR3 in amino acids: CATRGISGSGANVLTF. The CDR3 DNA sequence: TGTGCCACCCGAGGTATTTCTGGCTCTGGGGCCAACGTCCTGACTTTC.

The genes are TRBV6-1 and TRBJ1-5; weak D call: TRBD1 (6 bases). The germline V gene has CDR1 MNHNS and CDR2 SASEGT. Trimming took off 2 bases at V and 4 bases at J, with 21 bases between the two ends. This CDR3 region has 18 residues. The CDR3 spells CASSEIIGGAEGNQPQHF. The DNA of the CDR3 is TGTGCCAGCAGTGAAATAATTGGGGGCGCGGAAGGAAATCAGCCCCAGCATTTT.

The V gene is TRBV6-1, the J gene TRBJ1-4; possibly TRBD1 for D (5 bases). V was trimmed by 7 bases and J by 0 bases, leaving 9 bases between them. The CDR3 is made up of 14 amino acids. CDR1 MNHNS and CDR2 SASEGT come from the germline V gene. The CDR3 loop reads CASTPGATNEKLFF. The CDR3 nucleotides read TGTGCCAGCACCCCGGGGGCAACTAATGAAAAACTGTTTTTT.

The rearrangement links TRBV4-2 to TRBJ2-3; maybe TRBD2 (6 bases). V lost 3 bases, J lost 8 bases, and 18 bases lay in between. CDR1 is LGHNA, CDR2 YNFKEQ, per germline. CDR3 length: 15 residues. The CDR3 here is CASSQAFKQGGTQYF. Written as DNA, the CDR3 is TGTGCCAGCAGCCAGGCCTTTAAGCAGGGAGGTACGCAGTATTTT.